This passage covers 16 T cell receptor beta chains from one sample sequenced in a study of radiotherapy plus CTLA-4 blockade in lung cancer. Sequencing was performed with immunoSEQ multiplex PCR; in TCRdb, only in-frame clones are kept and a portion is missing. Of tens of thousands of clones in the sample, roughly three quarters are singletons; the top ten hold under 9.5%. The specimen was peripheral blood, collected from a patient treated with radiotherapy plus ipilimumab. The receptors were gathered from a human donor with non-small cell lung cancer who had stable disease on radiotherapy plus ipilimumab.

The chain has TRBV5-1 and TRBJ1-2, with D possibly matching TRBD1 (6 bases). Germline V gives CDR1 SGHRS, CDR2 YFSETQ. The CDR3 spans 15 residues. Deletions cut 5 bases from V and 4 bases from J, with 18 bases between. The chain's CDR3 is CASSLQGGAGYGYTF. The CDR3 region has the DNA TGCGCCAGCAGTCTCCAAGGGGGGGCGGGCTATGGCTACACCTTC.

The CDR3 DNA reads TGCGCCAGCAGCTTGGCCTGGGGGGACTATGGCTACACCTTC. It yields the protein CASSLAWGDYGYTF. This chain links TRBV5-1 with TRBJ1-2, with D tentatively TRBD1 (5 bases). The germline V and J ends were trimmed by 0 bases and 3 bases, with 9 bases remaining between them. The germline V gene has CDR1 SGHRS and CDR2 YFSETQ. The CDR3 is 14 amino acids.

The chain is built from TRBV6-1 and TRBJ2-1; no reliable D call. The V gene's germline CDR1 is MNHNS and CDR2 SASEGT. CDR3 length equals 15 residues. With 5 bases removed from V and 1 base from J, the gap between germline ends came to 12 bases. The CDR3 sequence is CASSPYGRSYNEQFF. CDR3 sequence (DNA): TGTGCCAGCAGTCCCTATGGCAGGTCCTACAATGAGCAGTTCTTC.

The genes are TRBV2 and TRBJ1-2; unclear D gene. The germline CDR1 and CDR2 sequences are SNHLY and FYNNEI. The CDR3 extends over 14 amino acids. V was clipped by 3 bases and J by 5 bases, with 13 bases between them. CDR3 protein: CASSEGRHLYGYTF. The CDR3 nucleotides are TGTGCCAGCAGTGAGGGGAGGCATCTTTATGGCTACACCTTC. Together with reference TRBV2 and TRBJ1-2, the CDR3 gives the full variable domain: EPEVTQTPSHQVTQMGQEVILRCVPISNHLYFYWYRQILGQKVEFLVSFYNNEISEKSEIFDDQFSVERPDGSNFTLKIRSTKLEDSAMYFCASSEGRHLYGYTFGSGTRLTVV.

This chain uses TRBV30 with TRBJ1-2; TRBD1 matches 8 bases. The CDR3 totals 14 residues. CDR1 GTSNPN and CDR2 SVGIG come from the germline V gene (reference sequence). Trimming cost V 3 bases and J 2 bases; bases outside gene matches: 5. In DNA form, the CDR3 reads TGTGCCTGGAGAGGGGACAGGAGGAACTATGGCTACACCTTC. This translates into CAWRGDRRNYGYTF. The full variable domain, with the rest looked up from reference TRBV30 and TRBJ1-2, is SQTIHQWPATLVQPVGSPLSLECTVEGTSNPNLYWYRQAAGRGLQLLFYSVGIGQISSEVPQNLSASRPQDRQFILSSKKLLLSDSGFYLCAWRGDRRNYGYTFGSGTRLTVV.

This clone was seen only a few times. This rearrangement joins TRBV19 to TRBJ2-7; D call uncertain. Trimming took 4 bases from V and 2 from J, leaving 9 bases between them. The CDR3 is 13 amino acids. Germline CDR1 is LNHDA and CDR2 is SQIVND (reference sequence). The CDR3 sequence: CASSKNNAYEQYF. CDR3 bases: TGTGCCAGTAGTAAGAACAATGCCTACGAGCAGTACTTC.

The J gene is TRBJ2-1, the V gene TRBV28; TRBD1 aligns across 7 bases. The ends lost 9 bases at V and 9 bases at J; junction bases unmatched: 17. This CDR3 has 15 residues. Germline loops: CDR1 MDHEN, CDR2 SYDVKM. CDR3 amino acids: CASWGDRVRAAEQFF. The CDR3 nucleotides are TGTGCCAGTTGGGGAGACAGGGTACGCGCCGCTGAGCAGTTCTTC.

The rearrangement links TRBV28 to TRBJ1-1; D uncertain. V shed 6 bases and J shed 5 bases, with 13 bases lying between them. Germline CDR1 reads MDHEN; CDR2 reads SYDVKM. This CDR3 comprises 13 residues. The chain's CDR3 is CASSRLLRTEAFF. The CDR3 region has the DNA TGTGCCAGCAGCCGACTCTTGAGGACTGAAGCTTTCTTT. Together with reference TRBV28 and TRBJ1-1, the CDR3 gives the full variable domain: DVKVTQSSRYLVKRTGEKVFLECVQDMDHENMFWYRQDPGLGLRLIYFSYDVKMKEKGDIPEGYSVSREKKERFSLILESASTNQTSMYLCASSRLLRTEAFFGQGTRLTVV.

On this clone itself: The junction does not match germline at one end; this may be a read error. The chain links TRBV7-9 to TRBJ2-7; unclear D gene. This CDR3 contains 12 residues. The germline V gene encodes CDR1 SEHNR and CDR2 FQNEAQ (reference sequence). CDR3: CASSLGTYAQYF. CDR3 bases: TGTGCCAGCAGCTTAGGGACCTACGCGCAGTACTTC.

The CDR3 DNA follows: TGTGCCAGCAGCCTAAGCGCGGGGGCTCACAATGAGCAGTTCTTC. Amino acid sequence: CASSLSAGAHNEQFF. J is TRBJ2-1 and V is TRBV14, with D perhaps matching TRBD2 (7 bases). Trimming cost V 4 bases and J 5 bases, with 15 bases left between them. Looked up from germline, CDR1 is SGHDN and CDR2 is FVKESK. The length of the CDR3 is 15 residues.

This chain links TRBV27 with TRBJ2-7; D perhaps matches TRBD2 (6 bases). V lost 4 bases and J 7 bases, leaving 23 bases between the germline ends. The CDR3 runs 16 residues. Germline V gene lookup returns CDR1 MNHEY and CDR2 SMNVEV (reference sequence). The CDR3 DNA sequence: TGTGCCAGCAGTTCCCCCGGGACCGAGGAGGAGGGGGAGCAGTACGTC. It is translated as CASSSPGTEEEGEQYV.

The gene calls are TRBV7-9 and TRBJ1-1, with D possibly matching TRBD1 (5 bases). V was clipped by 7 bases and J by 0 bases, with 9 bases between them. CDR3 length: 13 residues. In germline, CDR1 is SEHNR, CDR2 FQNEAQ (reference sequence). Here the CDR3 DNA reads TGTGCCAGCACGGGGGTCGTGAACACTGAAGCTTTCTTT. Translated, it gives CASTGVVNTEAFF.

The chain uses TRBV2 and TRBJ1-2, with D unresolved. The germline V gene encodes CDR1 SNHLY and CDR2 FYNNEI. The ends were cut back, 8 bases at V and 0 bases at J, with 10 bases in the middle. The CDR3 consists of 13 residues. CDR3 nucleotide sequence: TGTGCCAGCCGGACGGAAGCTAACTATGGCTACACCTTC. Its protein is CASRTEANYGYTF.

The chain's CDR3 is CASSTVIGSSYNSPLHF. The DNA for the CDR3 is TGTGCCAGCTCGACGGTTATCGGCAGCTCCTATAATTCACCCCTCCACTTT. The chain recombines TRBV27 with TRBJ1-6; the D is unclear. Between the trimmed V and J ends, which lost 8 bases and 0 bases, there was a span of 17 bases. Germline V CDR1 and CDR2: MNHEY, SMNVEV (reference sequence). The CDR3 runs to 17 residues.

This chain's CDR3 is CASSLSWAGGDSGYTF. CDR3 bases: TGTGCCAGCAGTTTATCGTGGGCAGGGGGCGATTCGGGCTACACCTTC. This sequence joins TRBV27 and TRBJ1-2, with 8 bases identical to TRBD1. This CDR3 comprises 16 residues. Germline assignment: CDR1 MNHEY and CDR2 SMNVEV (reference sequence). V was pared by 0 bases and J by 8 bases, with 11 bases of the junction left unmatched.

The chain is built from TRBV10-1 and TRBJ1-1; 9 bases match TRBD1. V dropped 6 bases and J dropped 0; count of bases not matched to a gene: 11. CDR3 length: 17 residues. Germline CDR1 WNHNN, CDR2 SYGVQD (reference sequence). The CDR3 region is CASRNGDRDPLNTEAFF. CDR3 nucleotides: TGCGCCAGCAGGAACGGGGACAGGGACCCTCTGAACACTGAAGCTTTCTTT.